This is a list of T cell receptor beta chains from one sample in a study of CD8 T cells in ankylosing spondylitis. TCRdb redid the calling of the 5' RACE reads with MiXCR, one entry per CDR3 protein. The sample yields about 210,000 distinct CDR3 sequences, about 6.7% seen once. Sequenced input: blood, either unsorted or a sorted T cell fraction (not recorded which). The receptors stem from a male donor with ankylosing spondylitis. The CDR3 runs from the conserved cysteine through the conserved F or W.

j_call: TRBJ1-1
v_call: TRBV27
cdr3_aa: CASSLLLGQGPNTEAFF

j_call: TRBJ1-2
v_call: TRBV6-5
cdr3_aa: CASSSAPGGSYGYTF

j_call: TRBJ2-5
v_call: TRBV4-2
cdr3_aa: CASSQEWSGGSEMEETQYF

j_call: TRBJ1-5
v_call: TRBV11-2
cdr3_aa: CASSPTGVMDQPQHF

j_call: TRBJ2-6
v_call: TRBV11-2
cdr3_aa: CASSLVWGYGANVLTF

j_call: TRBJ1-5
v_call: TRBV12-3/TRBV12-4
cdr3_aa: CASSFVGQPQHF

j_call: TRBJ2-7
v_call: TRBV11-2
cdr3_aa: CASRTGRGLSYEQYF

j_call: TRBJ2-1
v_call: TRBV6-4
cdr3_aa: CASSDLGGGRNEQFF

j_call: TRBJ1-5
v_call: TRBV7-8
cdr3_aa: CASSLYRDSNQPQHF

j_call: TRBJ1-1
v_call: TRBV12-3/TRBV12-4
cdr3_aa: CASSFTRNTEAFF

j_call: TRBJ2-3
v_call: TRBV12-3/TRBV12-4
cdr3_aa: CASSLNHGQTDTQYF

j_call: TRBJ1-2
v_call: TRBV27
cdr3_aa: CASGTGQGYGYTF

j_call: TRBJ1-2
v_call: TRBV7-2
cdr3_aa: CASSMTGYYGYTF

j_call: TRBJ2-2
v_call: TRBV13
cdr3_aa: CASHFGTRAGELFF

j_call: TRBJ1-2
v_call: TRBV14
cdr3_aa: CASSPMRYEENNGYTF

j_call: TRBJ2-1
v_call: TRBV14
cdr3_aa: CASSQTSGVLEEQFF

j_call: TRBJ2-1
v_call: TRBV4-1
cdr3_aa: CASSPGEFLFNEQFF

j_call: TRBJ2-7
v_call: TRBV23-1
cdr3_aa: CASSQAGGYEQYF

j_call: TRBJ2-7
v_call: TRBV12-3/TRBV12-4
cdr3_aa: CASSDNNMILREQYF

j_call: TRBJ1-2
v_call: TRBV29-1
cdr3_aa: CSVVVGPIILYGYTF

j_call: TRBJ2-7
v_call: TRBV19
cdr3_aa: CASNVHGMGPYEQYF

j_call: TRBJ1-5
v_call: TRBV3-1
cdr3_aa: CASSPEVDLQPQHF

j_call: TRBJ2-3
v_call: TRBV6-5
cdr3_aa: CASSYRGQGSTDTQYF

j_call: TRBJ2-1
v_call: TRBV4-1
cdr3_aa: CASSQEPSSYNEQFF

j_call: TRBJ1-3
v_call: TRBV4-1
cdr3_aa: CASSQDRTGLGNTIYF

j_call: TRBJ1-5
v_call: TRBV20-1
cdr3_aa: CSARGWTLSNQPQHF

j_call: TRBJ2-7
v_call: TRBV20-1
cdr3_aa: CSASYRGREQYF

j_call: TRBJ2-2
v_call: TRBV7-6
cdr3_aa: CASSSRGSGRPSLTGELFF

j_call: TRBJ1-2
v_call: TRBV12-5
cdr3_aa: CASGLQGGYTF

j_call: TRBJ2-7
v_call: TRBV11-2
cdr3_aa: CASSYVTGSYEQYF

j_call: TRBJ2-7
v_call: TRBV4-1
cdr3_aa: CASSQEPVYEQYF

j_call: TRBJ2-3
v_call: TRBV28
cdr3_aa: CASRVVTSGITDTQYF

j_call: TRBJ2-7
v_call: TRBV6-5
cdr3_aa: CASRPNLAGVEQYF

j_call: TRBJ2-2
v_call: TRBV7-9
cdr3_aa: CTSSLWDGPSTGELFF

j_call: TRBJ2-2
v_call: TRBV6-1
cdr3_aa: CAIKTGQYTGELFF

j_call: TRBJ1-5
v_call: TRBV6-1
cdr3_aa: CASSPYTRGSQPQHF

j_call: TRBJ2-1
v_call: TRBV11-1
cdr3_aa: CASNYPSSGGLMQSYNEQFF

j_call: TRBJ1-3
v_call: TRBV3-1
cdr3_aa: CASSGLTYSGNTIYF

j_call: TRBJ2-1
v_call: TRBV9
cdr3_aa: CASSGRYKGLAENYNEQFF

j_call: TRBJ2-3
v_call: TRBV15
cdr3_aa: CATRKGPGECTDTQYF

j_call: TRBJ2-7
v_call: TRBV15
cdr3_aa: CATSLNSGAHPLEQYF

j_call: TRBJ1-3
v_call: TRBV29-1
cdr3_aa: CSAQSGGRGNTIYF

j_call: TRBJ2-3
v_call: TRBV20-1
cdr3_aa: CSARESSIIGADTQYF

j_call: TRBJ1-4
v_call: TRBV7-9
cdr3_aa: CASSAITGGEGEKLFF

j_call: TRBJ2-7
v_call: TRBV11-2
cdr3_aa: CASSFGTGFYEQYF

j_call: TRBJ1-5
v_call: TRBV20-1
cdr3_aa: CSARVPQGPTRSQHF

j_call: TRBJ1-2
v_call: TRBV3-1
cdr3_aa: CASSQDLRVPYYGYTF

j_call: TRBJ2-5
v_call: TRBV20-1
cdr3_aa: CSARDYKDLSEQETQYF

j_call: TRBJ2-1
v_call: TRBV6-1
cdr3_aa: CASHKNLDRNNEQFF

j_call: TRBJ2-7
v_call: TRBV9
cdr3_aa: CASSANLGRQGLEEQYF

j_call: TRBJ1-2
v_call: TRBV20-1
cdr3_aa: CSARDQGQGIHYGYTF